This T cell receptor beta chain was recovered during a study of CD8+ T cells in alopecia areata (dated by TCRdb to between 2017 and 2018). At the level of the whole study: Treated patients were enrolled in an open-label pilot trial of oral tofacitinib at 5 to 10 mg twice daily for moderate-to-severe alopecia areata. RNA was extracted with the PAXgene miRNA kit for fixed scalp, the miRNeasy kit for PBMCs, and the RNeasy kit for mouse skin. Biopsies were taken from tofacitinib-treated patients at baseline and again at 4 and 24 weeks into treatment, and several of those patients also had a later scalp biopsy. Human TCRbeta sequencing covered scalp tissue and sorted CD4+ and CD8+ peripheral blood T cells from patchy and totalis/universalis alopecia areata patients and healthy controls. The study used high-throughput TCRbeta sequencing to examine T cell clonal expansion in alopecia areata, in both the C3H/HeJ mouse model and human patients. Scalp clonality was compared among normal scalp (n=4), patchy alopecia areata scalp (n=8), and alopecia totalis/universalis scalp (n=8). Patients stayed on tofacitinib for 6 to 18 months and then had 6 months of follow-up off drug so that delayed response and recurrence could be assessed. immunoSEQ multiplex PCR using 35 Vbeta forward primers and 13 Jbeta reverse primers was used to amplify TCRbeta CDR3 regions. Beyond this particular receptor, the publication reports: Compared with normal scalp, lesional scalp, particularly in alopecia totalis/universalis, had higher clonality and more expanded CD8+ clones, which suggests antigenic drive. Unlike mouse skin, which is dominated by gammadelta T cells, normal human skin has resident alphabeta T cells that are also sequenced, and this complicates analysis of the scalp TCR repertoire. TCR sequences shared between patients were less clear than in mice, possibly partly because of HLA diversity in the patient population.

The time point label for this specimen denotes: baseline before oral tofacitinib. Lesional scalp punch biopsies and peripheral blood were collected from alopecia areata patients. After PBMCs were isolated by density centrifugation and stained for CD3, CD4 and CD8, a FACSAria was used to sort CD4+ and CD8+ T cells. Points on this clone: Its binding antigen is unknown. No much larger clone is present one base from it, and per-base qualities are unavailable.

The library was produced with the immunoSEQ multiplex PCR assay. RNA was extracted from all samples and reverse transcribed into cDNA, which served as template for TCR sequencing. First-strand cDNA was synthesized using SuperScript III with a 2:1 mix of oligo-dT and random hexamers. A synthetic immune receptor repertoire was used to measure amplification bias, and any remaining bias was corrected computationally. Processing in the source paper ran as follows. Raw reads were preprocessed to remove errors, and CDR3 was defined according to IMGT conventions as the region from the conserved cysteine to phenylalanine. To get clonality, Shannon entropy was normalized by log2 of the number of productive unique TCRs and the result was subtracted from 1. Whether each scalp clone was CD4 or CD8 was inferred by checking scalp TCRbeta sequences against the CD4 and CD8 repertoires from sorted blood. TCRdb stores this immuneACCESS table with in-frame sequences only. Part of the clones is absent; in the studies checked, under half of the shortfall reflects unresolved V genes, and no reason is known for the rest. V, J and clone size derive from that table, while D and trimming were established from the DNA sequence. In all, the sample holds about 180,000 clones, and approximately 65% of those were seen once. The ten largest clones represent around 10% of the sample.

The clonotype comes from a human donor with alopecia areata. The sample in question was CD8+ T cells sorted from blood, obtained at week 0.

The DNA sequence is as follows: TGCGCCAGCAGCAAAGCGACAGGGCGGGACAATAATTCACCCCTCCACTTT. The translation is CASSKATGRDNNSPLHF. Recombination connected TRBV5-1 to TRBJ1-6; TRBD1 fits 7 bases in the junction. Germline trimming: 4 bases from V, 5 bases from J; junction bases outside gene matches: 12. Including cysteine and phenylalanine, the CDR3 has 17 amino acids. Here the CDR3 DNA is all that survives: 51 bases in frame from base 1. The germline V gene encodes CDR1 SGHRS and CDR2 YFSETQ.